This T cell receptor beta chain originates from a study of T cell changes during pregnancy in multiple sclerosis. This clone was observed a few times. Some clones are missing from TCRdb's copy, which holds only in-frame ones; the method was immunoSEQ multiplex PCR. The sample records around 34,000 clones, about nine tenths being singletons. The sequence came from a female donor with multiple sclerosis, enrolled in a pregnancy study. Sample: CD8+ T cells from peripheral blood mononuclear cells, taken before pregnancy.

The CDR3 sequence: CASSGQVGQPQHF. The DNA for the CDR3 is TGTGCCAGCAGTGGACAGGTCGGACAGCCCCAGCATTTT. This rearrangement joins TRBV6-5 to TRBJ1-5; 7 bases are a match to TRBD1. The V and J ends lost 5 bases and 7 bases, in that order; junction bases with no gene match: 5. CDR3 length: 13 residues. CDR1 and CDR2 from the germline V gene are MNHEY and SVGAGI.